This T cell receptor (beta chain) is from a study of cytomegalovirus exposure and HLA in healthy donors. For the study at large: Among around 170 million T cells, an earlier analysis found 117 million unique TCR beta sequences. Broader study findings: Altogether, about 160 TCR beta chains were recorded as cytomegalovirus-associated. A missense DCLRE1C variant was associated with V- and J-gene trimming of TCR beta chains in a later analysis, and an independent cohort replicated the association.

Turning to this clone: Its antigen is unknown.

Unmatched junction bases numbered 4, after V lost 4 bases and J lost 4 bases. The germline gives CDR1 PRHDT, CDR2 FYEKMQ (reference sequence). The CDR3 is made up of 14 amino acids. The PCR was carried out with 60 Vbeta primers and 13 Jbeta primers. Assay: immunoSEQ multiplex PCR; the TCRdb copy retains only in-frame clones and omits some. This table has over 110,000 clones, about 80% appearing once. The receptor was derived from a woman in her thirties or forties in good health and CMV-seropositive. The chain carries TRBV13 and TRBJ2-3; 8 bases line up with TRBD1. The specimen sequenced was PBMCs. The CDR3 DNA sequence: TGTGCCAGCAGCTCGGACAGGGACGCAGATACGCAGTATTTT. As protein: CASSSDRDADTQYF. The full variable domain, with the rest looked up from reference TRBV13 and TRBJ2-3, is AAGVIQSPRHLIKEKRETATLKCYPIPRHDTVYWYQQGPGQDPQFLISFYEKMQSDKGSIPDRFSAQQFSDYHSELNMSSLELGDSALYFCASSSDRDADTQYFGPGTRLTVL.